This entry is about one TCR beta chain. This entry belongs to a study of technical replicates of blood from several donors. Data came from immunoSEQ multiplex PCR; TCRdb stores just in-frame clones and leaves some out. Found here are tens of thousands of clones, 93% of them singletons; the top ten hold under 0.3%. Germline CDR1 reads MNHNS; CDR2 reads SASEGT. V trimming: 8 bases; J trimming: 2 bases; junction bases outside the gene matches: 4. There are 13 residues in the CDR3. The chain links TRBV6-1 to TRBJ2-7; TRBD2 agrees at 9 bases. The TCR comes from a human donor in good health. The source material was T cells isolated from PBMCs. This chain's CDR3 is CASGGTSTYEQYF. The CDR3 DNA is TGTGCCAGCGGCGGGACTAGCACCTACGAGCAGTACTTC.